The T cell receptor beta chain under discussion was sequenced for a study of T cell responses to AZD1222 COVID-19 vaccine listed by TCRdb under 2021. Background on the whole study: AZD1222 recipients whose second dose came at about 4 weeks and those whose second dose came at about 12 weeks were combined into one group, since spike-specific TCR depth and breadth did not differ between the two schedules. Enrollment into the trials was organized by age into subgroups of 18-55, 56-69 and 70-plus years, and those subgroups contained roughly 150, 30 and 60 TCR-sequenced participants, respectively. TCR sequencing covered about 230 trial participants: some 210 given two doses of AZD1222 and approximately 26 given two doses of MenACWY control vaccine.

The sample's time point, from its label and the paper: baseline before first vaccination. Vaccinee samples came from UK trials COV001 and COV002, including a single-blind randomized controlled phase 2/3 trial of AZD1222 (ChAdOx1 nCoV-19) in healthy adults. For TCRbeta chain sequencing, PBMC samples from trial participants were taken at day 0 and at day 28 after the second dose. With respect to this clone: What antigen it recognizes has not been identified. No much larger clone is present one base from it, and per-base qualities are unavailable.

Findings and caveats that apply to the study as a whole: In the small 56-69-year group, the increase in depth fell short of significance, most likely because of low power. Participants were mostly white British, with more females than males. The authors suggested clonal diversity may have been underestimated. CD4 TCRs associated with the vaccine covered the entire spike protein, and the dominant responses were in regions 160-218 and 743-854. Reportedly, almost half of the unique spike-specific TCRs recognized epitopes lying outside the regions that are mutated in the B.1.351 and B.1.1.7 variants. Conclusions about previously exposed vaccinees are limited, since just a handful of AZD1222 recipients were seropositive for SARS-CoV-2 at baseline. Spike-specific TCR breadth and depth rose significantly after two AZD1222 doses compared with day 0 and with MenACWY recipients. No day 14 peak-response samples were available, so repertoires were characterized only after the peak T cell response.

The CDR3 regions of human TCRbeta chains were analyzed by immunosequencing. The original methods were these. TCRs in the repertoires were matched against a reference library of SARS-CoV-2-specific TCRs that had been generated with the MIRA antigen-specificity platform. Breadth was defined as the fraction of unique TCRs that were SARS-CoV-2-associated, and depth was defined as the fraction of total T cells that were SARS-CoV-2-associated. Using the MIRA data, each spike-specific TCR was mapped to the spike region that the TCR reacts to and placed in a CD4 or CD8 class. Log10-transformed breadth and depth values were compared by one-way ANOVA with Sidak's multiple comparisons tests. Drawn from immuneACCESS, this table holds only the in-frame rearrangements with V and J called that TCRdb kept. Clones are partly lost; checked studies trace under half to an unresolved V gene and leave the rest unexplained. The V and J calls and clone size come from that table; D and trimming were worked out from the DNA. In this sample the table shows 130,000 to 150,000 clones, about 89% of which occur a single time. Around 4.9% of the sample is held by the ten biggest clonotypes.

Inclusive of the bounding cysteine and phenylalanine, the CDR3 is 13 residues long. The DNA shown is the 39-base CDR3, in frame from base 1. The junction carries 12 bases between V and J, which are trimmed by 4 bases and 8 bases respectively. The germline V gene gives CDR1 as LGHNA and CDR2 as YNFKEQ. The sequencing used peripheral blood, collected on day 0 of AZD1222 vaccination. The V and J segments used are TRBV4-2 and TRBJ2-1; the best D guess is TRBD2, with 5 bases matching. The TCR sequence derives from an adult in good health. CDR3 sequence: CASSPGRSDEQFF. The sequenced DNA: TGTGCCAGCAGCCCTGGGAGAAGCGATGAGCAGTTCTTC.